What follows describes a single T cell receptor (beta chain). The source of the sample is a study of post-analysis software for immune sequencing data. Every TCR beta cDNA library bore unique molecular identifiers. TCRdb processed the PCR reads anew with MiXCR; each CDR3 protein has one entry. The profile shows hundreds of thousands of distinct CDR3 sequences, less than 35% of them singletons. This sequence originates from a girl aged 10 to 17 with multiple sclerosis. Specimen: blood.

The CDR3 DNA follows: TGCGCCAGCAGCCACCCCAGAACCCCTAACTATGGCTACACCTTC. Translated, it gives CASSHPRTPNYGYTF. V is TRBV4-1 and J is TRBJ1-2, with no clear D. The V and J ends lost 3 bases and 0 bases respectively, with 11 bases between them. The germline gives CDR1 MGHRA, CDR2 YSYEKL. The CDR3 extends over 15 amino acids.